One and the same sample provided the 24 T cell receptor beta chains below, sequenced in a study of control samples from healthy donors and cancer patients. Produced via immunoSEQ multiplex PCR; TCRdb's table is partial and in-frame only. Here the sample spans roughly 98,000 clones, roughly 86% being singletons. Material for sequencing was blood. Every receptor here comes from an older woman in good health.

The chain joins TRBV27 to TRBJ1-2, with 7 bases lining up with TRBD1. CDR1 MNHEY and CDR2 SMNVEV come from the germline V gene (reference sequence). The CDR3 extends over 15 amino acids. V dropped 5 bases and J dropped 4; count of bases not matched to a gene: 10. CDR3 sequence (DNA): TGTGCCAGCAGTCCTTATCCGACAGGGAGCTATGGCTACACCTTC. It yields the protein CASSPYPTGSYGYTF.

This chain uses TRBV2 with TRBJ2-5; D uncertain. The CDR3 sequence is 14 residues long. The V end lost 5 bases, the J end lost 5 bases, and 15 bases lay between the germline ends. The germline CDR1 and CDR2 sequences are SNHLY and FYNNEI. The CDR3 protein is CASSRYSTLETQYF. The CDR3 DNA reads as TGTGCCAGCAGTAGGTACTCCACCTTGGAGACCCAGTACTTC.

This sequence joins TRBV5-4 and TRBJ2-3; TRBD2 aligns across 10 bases. This CDR3 is built from 15 residues. The junction had 2 bases not matched to a gene; V was cut back by 4 bases and J by 0 bases. Germline CDR1 reads SGHNT; CDR2 reads YYREEE (reference sequence). CDR3 region: CASSPTSGSTDTQYF. CDR3 coding DNA: TGTGCCAGCAGCCCGACTAGCGGGAGCACAGATACGCAGTATTTT.

V is TRBV27 and J is TRBJ2-3, with TRBD2 matching over 11 bases. The CDR3 totals 14 residues. J gave up 10 bases and V 4 bases, and 7 bases lay outside the gene matches. The germline V gene has CDR1 MNHEY and CDR2 SMNVEV (reference sequence). Here the CDR3 reads CASSSSGRRNAQYF. The CDR3 DNA reads TGTGCCAGCAGTTCTAGCGGGAGGAGGAATGCGCAGTATTTT.

The V and J genes are TRBV5-6 and TRBJ2-1, with D tentatively TRBD2 (5 bases). Germline V gene lookup returns CDR1 SGHDT and CDR2 YYEEEE. V gave up 2 bases and J gave up 8 bases, with 11 bases separating them. The CDR3 length is 13 residues. Here the CDR3 reads CASSLLEVYEQFF. The CDR3 bases are TGTGCCAGCAGCTTACTAGAGGTGTATGAGCAGTTCTTC. Together with reference TRBV5-6 and TRBJ2-1, the CDR3 gives the full variable domain: DAGVTQSPTHLIKTRGQQVTLRCSPKSGHDTVSWYQQALGQGPQFIFQYYEEEERQRGNFPDRFSGHQFPNYSSELNVNALLLGDSALYLCASSLLEVYEQFFGPGTRLTVL.

This clone occurred once. This rearrangement joins TRBV12-3 or TRBV12-4 to TRBJ1-4; weak D call: TRBD1 (5 bases). V was trimmed by 5 bases and J by 8 bases, leaving 12 bases between them. The CDR3 runs 13 residues. CDR3 loop: CASSRGQGEKLFF. The CDR3 nucleotides are TGTGCCAGCAGTCGCGGACAAGGCGAAAAACTGTTTTTT.

The chain combines TRBV27 with TRBJ1-1; 8 bases are shared with TRBD1. Germline loops: CDR1 MNHEY, CDR2 SMNVEV (reference sequence). The CDR3 contains 13 residues. V trimming: 5 bases; J trimming: 4 bases; junction bases outside the gene matches: 3. Here the CDR3 reads CASSRTGSTEAFF. CDR3 DNA: TGTGCCAGCAGTCGGACAGGGAGCACTGAAGCTTTCTTT.

The J gene is TRBJ1-2, the V gene TRBV27; D is perhaps TRBD1 (5 bases). Germline assignment: CDR1 MNHEY and CDR2 SMNVEV (reference sequence). The CDR3 totals 15 residues. V was shortened by 2 bases and J by 1 base, with 11 bases between the two germline ends. CDR3 protein: CASSLQGSINYGYTF. Written as DNA, the CDR3 is TGTGCCAGCAGTTTACAGGGTTCGATTAACTATGGCTACACCTTC.

This clone was observed a single time. The chain employs TRBV19 and TRBJ2-1; 13 bases line up with TRBD2. Germline values: CDR1 LNHDA, CDR2 SQIVND (reference sequence). This CDR3 contains 15 residues. The J segment lost 8 bases and the V segment lost 3 bases, leaving 4 bases of the junction unmatched. The CDR3 DNA follows: TGTGCCAGTAGTATGAGGACTAGCGGGGGTCATGAGCAGTTCTTC. As protein: CASSMRTSGGHEQFF.

The chain has TRBV7-4 and TRBJ1-5, with D perhaps matching TRBD1 (5 bases). The germline V gene has CDR1 SGHVT and CDR2 SQSDAQ. Trimming took 5 bases from V and 5 from J, leaving 19 bases between them. The CDR3 has 16 residues. CDR3 in DNA: TGTGCCAGCAGCCAAAAGAGGGGCGAGGCAGATCAGCCCCAGCATTTT. As protein: CASSQKRGEADQPQHF.

This clone was detected a few times. This chain joins TRBV5-6 and TRBJ1-3, with D possibly matching TRBD1 (5 bases). Germline V CDR1 and CDR2: SGHDT, YYEEEE. The CDR3 is 16 amino acids. V was cut by 4 bases and J by 0 bases, with 14 bases left in between. The CDR3 DNA is TGTGCCAGCAGCCGCACGGACACGCTCTCTGGAAACACCATATATTTT. This gives the protein CASSRTDTLSGNTIYF.

This clone was recorded only once. The V call is TRBV18, the J call TRBJ1-5; TRBD1 matches 8 bases. J gave up 3 bases and V 4 bases, and 2 bases lay outside the gene matches. The CDR3 contains 14 residues. Germline V gene data show CDR1 as KGHSH and CDR2 as LQKENI. CDR3 residues: CASSRTGHNQPQHF. The CDR3 DNA follows: TGTGCCAGCTCACGGACAGGGCACAATCAGCCCCAGCATTTT.

This rearrangement joins TRBV7-9 to TRBJ2-1; no clear D gene. The V and J ends lost 3 bases and 9 bases respectively, with 6 bases between them. Germline lookup yields CDR1 SEHNR and CDR2 FQNEAQ (reference sequence). The CDR3 loop spans 11 amino acids. For the CDR3, the DNA is TGTGCCAGCAGCTTCGGGCCTGAGCAGTTCTTC. Encoded protein: CASSFGPEQFF.

The J gene is TRBJ1-2, the V gene TRBV6-5; D gene ambiguous. The V end was cut by 2 bases, the J end by 6 bases, with 10 bases between. CDR1 and CDR2 from the germline V gene are MNHEY and SVGAGI. CDR3 length: 13 amino acids. The CDR3 reads CASSYGQTNGYTF. The CDR3 DNA reads TGTGCCAGCAGTTACGGGCAGACGAATGGCTACACCTTC.

The V and J genes are TRBV6-2 or TRBV6-3 and TRBJ1-2, with D unresolved. This CDR3 spans 14 amino acids. CDR1 MNHEY and CDR2 SVGEGT come from the germline V gene. V was shortened by 6 bases and J by 3 bases, with 14 bases between the two germline ends. The CDR3, as DNA: TGTGCCAGCAGCCCTGAATGGGGTCACTATGGCTACACCTTC. Translation: CASSPEWGHYGYTF.

As DNA, the CDR3 is TGCGCCAGCAGCCCAGTCAAGGACACCGGGGAGCTGTTTTTT. Translating gives CASSPVKDTGELFF. The J gene is TRBJ2-2, the V gene TRBV4-1; no clear D. This CDR3 has 14 amino acids. V was pared by 4 bases and J by 3 bases, with 9 bases between. Germline V gene data show CDR1 as MGHRA and CDR2 as YSYEKL.

The rearrangement uses TRBV2 and TRBJ2-6; D gene ambiguous. With 8 bases removed from V and 1 base from J, the gap between germline ends came to 12 bases. CDR3 length: 15 amino acids. Germline CDR1 and CDR2: SNHLY and FYNNEI. The CDR3 region is CASVWESSGANVLTF. The CDR3 DNA reads TGTGCCAGCGTTTGGGAAAGTTCTGGGGCCAACGTCCTGACTTTC.

V is TRBV27 and J is TRBJ2-1; TRBD2 agrees at 7 bases. In germline, CDR1 is MNHEY, CDR2 SMNVEV (reference sequence). The CDR3 contains 12 residues. The V and J ends lost 10 bases and 8 bases, in that order; junction bases with no gene match: 8. CDR3 region: CATRGVVDEQFF. The DNA for the CDR3 is TGTGCCACCCGGGGGGTTGTCGATGAGCAGTTCTTC.

The V call is TRBV6-2 or TRBV6-3, the J call TRBJ2-6, with TRBD2 identical over 10 bases. The V gene's germline CDR1 is MNHEY and CDR2 SVGEGT. The CDR3 runs to 19 residues. The V and J ends lost 5 bases and 4 bases, in that order; junction bases with no gene match: 14. The CDR3: CASSPAVAGGRAGANVLTF. The CDR3 DNA reads as TGTGCCAGCAGTCCCGCGGTAGCGGGGGGCCGGGCAGGGGCCAACGTCCTGACTTTC.

This clone showed up just a few times. This chain joins TRBV19 and TRBJ2-1; 13 positions match TRBD2. The CDR3 loop spans 17 amino acids. Germline V CDR1 and CDR2: LNHDA, SQIVND (reference sequence). The J segment lost 8 bases and the V segment lost 3 bases, leaving 10 bases of the junction unmatched. CDR3 amino acids: CASSMRTSGRIRDEQFF. As DNA, the CDR3 is TGTGCCAGTAGTATGAGGACTAGCGGGAGAATTAGGGATGAGCAGTTCTTC.

The J gene is TRBJ2-7, the V gene TRBV3-1 (or the pseudogene TRBV3-2); the D gene is possibly TRBD1 (6 bases). Germline V gene sequence: CDR1 LGHDT, CDR2 YNNKEL (reference sequence). CDR3 length: 15 residues. The ends were cut back, 2 bases at V and 5 bases at J, with 16 bases in the middle. CDR3 nucleotides: TGTGCCAGCAGCCAAACTACAGGGTCCAGGGACGAGCAGTACTTC. It yields the protein CASSQTTGSRDEQYF.

This clone was recorded once. The chain employs TRBV19 and TRBJ1-5; 11 bases are a match to TRBD1. V dropped 7 bases and J dropped 7; count of bases not matched to a gene: 6. The CDR3 totals 14 residues. In germline, CDR1 is LNHDA, CDR2 SQIVND (reference sequence). CDR3 DNA: TGTGCCAGTACCTCGGACAGGGGGCTGCAGCCCCAGCATTTT. It is translated as CASTSDRGLQPQHF.

This rearrangement joins TRBV9 to TRBJ2-1; tentatively, D is TRBD1 or TRBD2 (5 bases each). Looked up from germline, CDR1 is SGDLS and CDR2 is YYNGEE. CDR3 length: 13 residues. V was trimmed by 5 bases and J by 5 bases, leaving 11 bases between them. CDR3 residues: CASRGDGDNEQFF. The DNA for the CDR3 is TGTGCCAGCAGAGGGGACGGCGACAATGAGCAGTTCTTC.

A few counts support this clone. This chain joins TRBV9 and TRBJ2-7; D perhaps matches TRBD1 (5 bases). Trimming shortened V by 2 bases and J by 0 bases, and 12 bases separated the two germline ends. CDR3 size: 15 residues. Germline values: CDR1 SGDLS, CDR2 YYNGEE. In DNA, the CDR3 is TGTGCCAGCAGCGTTCTGGACACGAGCTCCTACGAGCAGTACTTC. Translating gives CASSVLDTSSYEQYF.